This T cell receptor beta chain was profiled in a study of blood T cell repertoires in COVID-19. Across the study: Collection of acute and convalescent COVID-19 samples took place in the United States, Italy and Spain. T cells, B-cell-depleted T cells, or PBMCs provided the cDNA or gDNA that served as material.

Study processing details: Estimation of nucleated cell counts was performed using reference gene primer amplification. Sequencing was performed with immunoSEQ multiplex PCR; in TCRdb, only in-frame clones are kept and a portion is missing. V, J and clone size derive from that table, while D and trimming were established from the DNA sequence. The profile shows 200,000 to 250,000 clones, approximately 84% of them singletons. This clone was seen only once. The CDR3 spans 18 residues. Trimming shortened V by 0 bases and J by 1 base, and 16 bases separated the two germline ends. Germline V CDR1 and CDR2: SGHAT, FQNNGV.

The source of this sequence is an elderly woman with acute or convalescent COVID-19. The material sequenced was peripheral blood. This rearrangement joins TRBV11-2 to TRBJ2-1, with D perhaps TRBD2 (7 bases). CDR3 in amino acids: CASSLDTLGGRSYNEQFF. The DNA for the CDR3 is TGTGCCAGCAGCTTAGATACCCTCGGGGGGCGGTCCTACAATGAGCAGTTCTTC.